This section outlines one T cell receptor (beta chain) sequence together with its context. The antigen is undetermined. The PCR had 60 Vbeta and 13 Jbeta primers. Sequenced by immunoSEQ multiplex PCR; TCRdb stores in-frame clones only, minus some. The sample consists of 200,000 to 250,000 clones, 65% to 85% of them appearing once. The data were taken from a study of cytomegalovirus exposure and HLA in healthy donors. Broader study findings: Reports showed the classifier diagnosing cytomegalovirus status with high specificity and sensitivity.

Germline V gene data show CDR1 as SNHLY and CDR2 as FYNNEI. The CDR3 consists of 14 residues. The ends were cut back, 5 bases at V and 4 bases at J, with 14 bases in the middle. The chain carries TRBV2 and TRBJ1-1, with D perhaps matching TRBD1 (5 bases). The sample taken for sequencing was PBMCs. The sequence came from a man aged 25-45 years in good health and CMV-seronegative. The CDR3 DNA sequence: TGTGCCAGCAGTCGGCGACAGCAGAGCACTGAAGCTTTCTTT. Translated: CASSRRQQSTEAFF.